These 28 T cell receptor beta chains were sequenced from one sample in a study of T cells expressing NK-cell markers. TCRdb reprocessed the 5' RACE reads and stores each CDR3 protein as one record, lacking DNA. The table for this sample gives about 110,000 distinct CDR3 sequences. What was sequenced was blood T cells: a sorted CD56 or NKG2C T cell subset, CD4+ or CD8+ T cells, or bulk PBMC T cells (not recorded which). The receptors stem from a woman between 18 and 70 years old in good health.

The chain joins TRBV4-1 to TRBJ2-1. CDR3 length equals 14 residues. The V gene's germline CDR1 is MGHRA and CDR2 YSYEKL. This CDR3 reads CASSQSLGYNEQFF.

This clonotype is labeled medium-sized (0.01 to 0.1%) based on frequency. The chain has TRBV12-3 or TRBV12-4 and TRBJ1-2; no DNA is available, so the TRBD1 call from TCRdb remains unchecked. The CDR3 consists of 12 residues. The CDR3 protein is CASSLTGQGYTF.

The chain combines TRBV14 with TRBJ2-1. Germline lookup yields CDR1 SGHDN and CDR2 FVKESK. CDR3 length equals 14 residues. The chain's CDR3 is CASSQATEYNEQFF.

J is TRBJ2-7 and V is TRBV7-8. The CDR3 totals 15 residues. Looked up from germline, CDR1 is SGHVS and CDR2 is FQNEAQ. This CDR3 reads CASSLEAGLLYEQYF.

CDR3 amino acids: CASSLGGGAYEQYF. This rearrangement joins TRBV3-1 to TRBJ2-7; TCRdb's assignment of TRBD2 cannot be checked, as there is no DNA. The V gene's germline CDR1 is LGHDT and CDR2 YNNKEL (reference sequence). This CDR3 has 14 residues.

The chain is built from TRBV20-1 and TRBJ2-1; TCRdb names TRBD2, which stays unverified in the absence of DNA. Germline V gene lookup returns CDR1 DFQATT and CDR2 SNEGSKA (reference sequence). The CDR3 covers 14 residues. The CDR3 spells CSASFRREPNEQFF.

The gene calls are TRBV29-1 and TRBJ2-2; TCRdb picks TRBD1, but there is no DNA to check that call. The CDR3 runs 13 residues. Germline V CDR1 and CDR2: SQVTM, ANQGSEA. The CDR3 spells CSAGDRTTGELFF.

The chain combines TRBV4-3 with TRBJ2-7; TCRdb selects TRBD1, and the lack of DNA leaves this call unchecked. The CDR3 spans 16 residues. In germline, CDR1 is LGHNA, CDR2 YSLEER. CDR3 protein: CASSQQTGQSSYEQYF.

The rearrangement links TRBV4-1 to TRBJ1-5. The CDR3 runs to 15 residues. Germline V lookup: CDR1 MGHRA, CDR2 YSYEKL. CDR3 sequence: CASSSREGQYGPQHF.

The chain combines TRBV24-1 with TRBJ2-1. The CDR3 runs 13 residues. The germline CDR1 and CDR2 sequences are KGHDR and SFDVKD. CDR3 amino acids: CATSASPYNEQFF.

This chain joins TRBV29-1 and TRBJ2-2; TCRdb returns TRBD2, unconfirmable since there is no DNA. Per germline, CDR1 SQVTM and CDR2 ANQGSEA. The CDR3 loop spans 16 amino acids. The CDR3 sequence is CSVEPGTSGRAGELFF.

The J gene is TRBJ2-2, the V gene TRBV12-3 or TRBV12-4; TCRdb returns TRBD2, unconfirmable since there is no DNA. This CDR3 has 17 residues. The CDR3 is CASSHLSGKVNTGELFF.

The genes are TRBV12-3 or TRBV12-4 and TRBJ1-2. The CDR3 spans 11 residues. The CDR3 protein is CASSLSGGYTF.

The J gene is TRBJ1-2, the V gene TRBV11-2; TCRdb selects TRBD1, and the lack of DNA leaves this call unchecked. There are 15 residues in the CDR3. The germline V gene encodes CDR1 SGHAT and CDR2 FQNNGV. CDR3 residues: CASSKDSGPPYGYTF. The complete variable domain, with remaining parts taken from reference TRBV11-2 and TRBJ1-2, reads EAGVAQSPRYKIIEKRQSVAFWCNPISGHATLYWYQQILGQGPKLLIQFQNNGVVDDSQLPKDRFSAERLKGVDSTLKIQPAKLEDSAVYLCASSKDSGPPYGYTFGSGTRLTVV.

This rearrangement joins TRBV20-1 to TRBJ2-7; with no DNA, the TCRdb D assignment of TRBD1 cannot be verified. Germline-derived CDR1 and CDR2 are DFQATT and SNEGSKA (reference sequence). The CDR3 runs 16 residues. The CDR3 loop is CSARSDRDHLGHEQYF.

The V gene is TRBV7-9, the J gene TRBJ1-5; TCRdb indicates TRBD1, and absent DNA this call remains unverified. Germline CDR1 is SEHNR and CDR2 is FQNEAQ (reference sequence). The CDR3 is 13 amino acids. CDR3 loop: CAGQGESNQPQHF.

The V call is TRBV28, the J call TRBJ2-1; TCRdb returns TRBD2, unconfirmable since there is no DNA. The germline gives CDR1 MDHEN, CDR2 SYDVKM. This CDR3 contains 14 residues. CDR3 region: CASGLRSSRNEQFF.

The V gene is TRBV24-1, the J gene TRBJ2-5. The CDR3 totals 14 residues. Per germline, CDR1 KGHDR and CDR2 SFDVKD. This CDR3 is CATSDFGTQETQYF.

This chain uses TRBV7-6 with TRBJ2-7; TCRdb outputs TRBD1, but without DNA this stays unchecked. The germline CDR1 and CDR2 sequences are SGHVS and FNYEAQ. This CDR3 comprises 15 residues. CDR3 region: CASSARAGQGYEQYF.

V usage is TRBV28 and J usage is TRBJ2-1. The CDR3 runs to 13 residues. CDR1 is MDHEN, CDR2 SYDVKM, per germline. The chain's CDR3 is CASSFRRADEQFF.

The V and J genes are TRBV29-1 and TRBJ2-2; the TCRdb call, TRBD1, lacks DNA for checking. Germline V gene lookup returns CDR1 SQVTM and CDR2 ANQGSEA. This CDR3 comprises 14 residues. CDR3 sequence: CSVEQGSNTGELFF.

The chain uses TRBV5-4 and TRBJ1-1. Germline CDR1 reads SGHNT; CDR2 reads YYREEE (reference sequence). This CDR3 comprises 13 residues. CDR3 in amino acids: CASRPTENTEAFF.

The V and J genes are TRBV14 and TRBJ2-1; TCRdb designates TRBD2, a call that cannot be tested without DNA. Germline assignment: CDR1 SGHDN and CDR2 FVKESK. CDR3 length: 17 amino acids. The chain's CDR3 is CASSRSLAGGHYNEQFF.

Here the CDR3 reads CSARDRGEVTYEQYF. The V gene is TRBV20-1, the J gene TRBJ2-7; TCRdb's assignment of TRBD1 cannot be checked, as there is no DNA. Germline V gives CDR1 DFQATT, CDR2 SNEGSKA (reference sequence). The CDR3 runs to 15 residues.

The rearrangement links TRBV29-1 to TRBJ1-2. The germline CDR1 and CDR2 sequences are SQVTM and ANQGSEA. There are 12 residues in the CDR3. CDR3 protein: CSVGQLNYGYTF.

CDR3 protein: CASTLGTEGDTQYF. The chain recombines TRBV12-3 or TRBV12-4 with TRBJ2-3; TCRdb calls TRBD1, which cannot be checked without DNA. The CDR3 spans 14 residues.

CDR3 in amino acids: CASSLAPAGGHTEAFF. The genes are TRBV7-6 and TRBJ1-1; the D gene TCRdb calls, TRBD1, cannot be checked with no DNA. This CDR3 is 16 amino acids long. The germline CDR1 and CDR2 sequences are SGHVS and FNYEAQ.

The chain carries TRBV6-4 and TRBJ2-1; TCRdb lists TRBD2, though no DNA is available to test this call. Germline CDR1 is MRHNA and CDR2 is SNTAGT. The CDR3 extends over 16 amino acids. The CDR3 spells CASSEIPGTRRNEQFF.